The rows below give T cell receptor beta chains drawn from one sample of a study of CD8 T cells in ankylosing spondylitis. TCRdb re-called the 5' RACE reads with MiXCR, one entry per CDR3 protein. The data contain about 64,000 distinct CDR3 sequences, 6.2% of them singletons. Sequenced material: synovial fluid, either unsorted or a sorted T cell fraction (not recorded which). These receptors all come from a male donor with ankylosing spondylitis. Each CDR3 is given without its conserved first and last residue. Each record gives: V gene, CDR3 length, CDR3 protein.

>TRBV29-1|11
SSGGAFKETQY
>TRBV5-1|14
ASSFIGLAGTDTQY
>TRBV10-2|9
ASSVDNEQY
>TRBV18|11
ASSLDRQEPQY
>TRBV12-3/TRBV12-4|12
ASSPGLPSYEQY
>TRBV12-3/TRBV12-4|12
ASSQSSVWGPQH
>TRBV20-1|10
SVGQGGYEQY
>TRBV6-5|13
ASSYSGQSDYGYT
>TRBV7-9|13
ASSPRTSGRGEQF
>TRBV20-1|11
SARDFRADEQF
>TRBV9|12
ASSVTGANEKLF
>TRBV20-1|12
SARNPQGATEAF
>TRBV11-3|14
ASSLEGREGRYIQY
>TRBV11-1|13
ASSLIPTTYNEQF
>TRBV29-1|9
SGEINYGYT
>TRBV12-3/TRBV12-4|11
ASRTTSGETQY
>TRBV7-9|13
ASSLVVGRNNEQF
>TRBV11-3|13
ASSLGLIIGSEQY
>TRBV12-3/TRBV12-4|12
ASSWNSKGYGYT
>TRBV7-6|11
ASSSRLAGELF
>TRBV5-5|13
ASSFYGSGANVLT
>TRBV29-1|12
SVEVVGSTYEQY
>TRBV12-3/TRBV12-4|13
ASRLQETGATEAF
>TRBV10-3|12
AISEGQKNTEAF
>TRBV6-1|13
ASRGTSGVIVEQF
>TRBV7-9|12
ASSRGGLSTEAF
>TRBV20-1|12
SASTRDGGYGYT